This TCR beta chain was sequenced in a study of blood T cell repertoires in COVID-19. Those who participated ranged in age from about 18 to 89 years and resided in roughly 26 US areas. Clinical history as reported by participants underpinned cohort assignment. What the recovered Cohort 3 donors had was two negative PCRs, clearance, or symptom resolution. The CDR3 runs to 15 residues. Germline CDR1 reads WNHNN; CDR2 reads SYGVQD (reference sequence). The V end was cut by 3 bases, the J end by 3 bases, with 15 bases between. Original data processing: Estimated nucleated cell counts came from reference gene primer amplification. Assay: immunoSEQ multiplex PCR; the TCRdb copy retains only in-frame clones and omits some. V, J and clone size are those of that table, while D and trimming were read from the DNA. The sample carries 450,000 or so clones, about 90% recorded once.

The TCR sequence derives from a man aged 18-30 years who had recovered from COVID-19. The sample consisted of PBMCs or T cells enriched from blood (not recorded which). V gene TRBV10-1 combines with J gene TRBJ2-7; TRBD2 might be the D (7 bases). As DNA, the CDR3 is TGCGCCAGCAGTGACGGGGGGCAGGACTACTACGAGCAGTACTTC. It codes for CASSDGGQDYYEQYF.